What follows are 30 T cell receptor beta chains derived from one specimen sequenced in a study of blood T cell repertoires in COVID-19. Measured with immunoSEQ multiplex PCR; TCRdb has only the in-frame clones, and not every one. The table records some 210,000 clones, 80% to 85% of them present only once. The specimen sequenced was peripheral blood. The receptors stem from a human donor in a cohort sampled during active COVID-19.

This chain's CDR3 is CASKVAGGQETQYF. CDR3 in DNA: TGTGCCAGCAAAGTAGCGGGAGGACAAGAGACCCAGTACTTC. The V gene is TRBV7-2, the J gene TRBJ2-5; 10 bases match TRBD2. The germline V gene encodes CDR1 SGHTA and CDR2 FQGNSA. The CDR3 contains 14 residues. V lost 7 bases to trimming and J lost 2 bases; unmatched junction nucleotides: 4.

The chain recombines TRBV28 with TRBJ2-1; D perhaps matches TRBD2 (6 bases). V lost 3 bases and J lost 14, with 20 bases in between. This CDR3 contains 14 residues. Germline V lookup: CDR1 MDHEN, CDR2 SYDVKM. The CDR3 here is CASSLEVAAPGEFF. The CDR3 coding sequence is TGTGCCAGCAGTTTGGAGGTAGCGGCCCCCGGAGAGTTCTTC.

The chain uses TRBV3-1 (or the pseudogene TRBV3-2) and TRBJ2-5; TRBD2 might be the D (5 bases). V was cut by 1 base and J by 5 bases, with 14 bases left in between. The V gene's germline CDR1 is LGHDT and CDR2 YNNKEL (reference sequence). This CDR3 contains 15 residues. CDR3 residues: CASSQGVGARETQYF. DNA of the CDR3: TGTGCCAGCAGCCAAGGTGTGGGAGCGAGGGAGACCCAGTACTTC.

This clone appeared many times. This chain connects TRBV6-1 to TRBJ2-7, with 9 bases lining up with TRBD1. The trim removed 0 bases at V and 0 bases at J, leaving 0 bases unmatched. Germline lookup yields CDR1 MNHNS and CDR2 SASEGT. This CDR3 contains 15 residues. The CDR3 is CASSEAGQGSYEQYV. In DNA form, the CDR3 reads TGTGCCAGCAGTGAAGCGGGACAGGGCTCCTACGAGCAGTACGTC.

This chain links TRBV5-1 with TRBJ2-3, with a tentative D call TRBD2 (5 bases). The CDR3 runs 14 residues. The V gene's germline CDR1 is SGHRS and CDR2 YFSETQ. V was clipped by 1 base and J by 2 bases, with 8 bases between them. CDR3 loop: CASSLPLATDTQYF. CDR3 DNA: TGCGCCAGCAGCTTGCCGCTAGCCACAGATACGCAGTATTTT.

The chain joins TRBV6-4 to TRBJ1-6; D is ambiguous. The CDR3 runs 11 residues. Germline V CDR1 and CDR2: MRHNA, SNTAGT. Trimming left V 9 bases short and J 10 bases short, with 10 bases between. As DNA, the CDR3 is TGTGCCAGTTCCGGGTGGTCACCCCTCCACTTT. Amino acid sequence: CASSGWSPLHF.

The gene calls are TRBV15 and TRBJ1-1; the D gene is possibly TRBD1 (6 bases). This CDR3 spans 13 amino acids. Germline V gene sequence: CDR1 LNHNV, CDR2 YYDKDF (reference sequence). V was cut by 5 bases and J by 11 bases, with 18 bases left in between. This chain's CDR3 is CATSLGQRFLAFF. The CDR3, as DNA: TGTGCCACCAGCCTTGGACAGCGGTTCTTGGCTTTCTTT.

This chain uses TRBV30 with TRBJ2-2; D gene unclear. The CDR3 runs to 13 residues. V lost 4 bases and J 6 bases, leaving 12 bases between the germline ends. CDR1 GTSNPN and CDR2 SVGIG come from the germline V gene (reference sequence). The CDR3 DNA reads as TGTGCCTGGAACCCGTACTTGTCCGGGGAGCTGTTTTTT. Translation gives CAWNPYLSGELFF. The whole variable domain, filled in from reference TRBV30 and TRBJ2-2, reads SQTIHQWPATLVQPVGSPLSLECTVEGTSNPNLYWYRQAAGRGLQLLFYSVGIGQISSEVPQNLSASRPQDRQFILSSKKLLLSDSGFYLCAWNPYLSGELFFGEGSRLTVL.

DNA of the CDR3: TGTGCCACCCGACAGGGGCGGAATGAGCAGTTCTTC. This gives the protein CATRQGRNEQFF. The rearrangement uses TRBV6-5 and TRBJ2-1, with TRBD1 matching over 8 bases. This CDR3 is 12 amino acids long. The germline gives CDR1 MNHEY, CDR2 SVGAGI. With 10 bases clipped from V and 7 bases from J, the junction kept 6 bases outside the gene matches.

The chain links TRBV7-9 to TRBJ2-5; D is perhaps TRBD1 (5 bases). The CDR3 has 16 residues. The germline gives CDR1 SEHNR, CDR2 FQNEAQ (reference sequence). Trimming left V 1 base short and J 5 bases short, with 17 bases between. CDR3 DNA sequence: TGTGCCAGCAGCTTAGATGGCCAGGGCCTGCGGGAGACCCAGTACTTC. Encoded protein: CASSLDGQGLRETQYF.

The gene calls are TRBV18 and TRBJ2-3; 8 bases map to TRBD1. Losses at the gene ends were 3 bases for V and 6 bases for J; bases not matched to a gene: 5. There are 14 residues in the CDR3. The germline V gene has CDR1 KGHSH and CDR2 LQKENI. The CDR3 protein is CASSPQDRADTQYF. Here the CDR3 DNA reads TGTGCCAGCTCACCCCAGGACAGGGCCGATACGCAGTATTTT.

Only a few counts were recorded for this clone. The gene calls are TRBV5-4 and TRBJ1-3, with 8 bases that match TRBD1. The ends lost 5 bases at V and 4 bases at J; junction bases unmatched: 5. The CDR3 sequence is 14 residues long. Germline V gene lookup returns CDR1 SGHNT and CDR2 YYREEE (reference sequence). As DNA, the CDR3 is TGTGCCAGCAGTTCGGACAGGGTAGGAAACACCATATATTTT. Protein: CASSSDRVGNTIYF.

CDR3 sequence: CASSPSLRVDTQYF. CDR3 sequence (DNA): TGCGCCAGCAGCCCCTCGCTGAGAGTGGATACGCAGTATTTT. The chain is built from TRBV5-1 and TRBJ2-3; no firm D call. The ends were cut back, 4 bases at V and 6 bases at J, with 15 bases in the middle. This CDR3 is 14 amino acids long. Germline values: CDR1 SGHRS, CDR2 YFSETQ. The whole variable domain, filled in from reference TRBV5-1 and TRBJ2-3, reads KAGVTQTPRYLIKTRGQQVTLSCSPISGHRSVSWYQQTPGQGLQFLFEYFSETQRNKGNFPGRFSGRQFSNSRSEMNVSTLELGDSALYLCASSPSLRVDTQYFGPGTRLTVL.

The chain joins TRBV5-5 to TRBJ2-7; 10 nucleotides match TRBD2. CDR1 and CDR2 from the germline V gene are SGHKS and YYEKEE (reference sequence). The J segment lost 6 bases and the V segment lost 4 bases, leaving 10 bases of the junction unmatched. The CDR3 is made up of 15 amino acids. This chain's CDR3 is CASSPSSGSTGEQYF. CDR3 in DNA: TGTGCCAGCAGCCCCTCTAGCGGGAGTACGGGCGAGCAGTACTTC.

The chain joins TRBV7-6 to TRBJ2-3; D may be TRBD1 (8 bases). Trimming took off 3 bases at V and 2 bases at J, with 12 bases between the two ends. The CDR3 is 15 amino acids. The germline V gene encodes CDR1 SGHVS and CDR2 FNYEAQ. CDR3 residues: CASSFTGGDTDTQYF. CDR3 nucleotides: TGTGCCAGCAGCTTTACAGGGGGGGACACAGATACGCAGTATTTT.

V is TRBV9 and J is TRBJ1-3; D not certain. Germline V gives CDR1 SGDLS, CDR2 YYNGEE. V shed 0 bases and J shed 0 bases, with 10 bases lying between them. The CDR3 contains 16 residues. CDR3 DNA sequence: TGTGCCAGCAGCGTAGTGAGTGCTACCTCTGGAAACACCATATATTTT. Protein sequence: CASSVVSATSGNTIYF. The variable domain in full, with the rest retrieved from reference TRBV9 and TRBJ1-3, is DSGVTQTPKHLITATGQRVTLRCSPRSGDLSVYWYQQSLDQGLQFLIQYYNGEERAKGNILERFSAQQFPDLHSELNLSSLELGDSALYFCASSVVSATSGNTIYFGEGSWLTVV.

As DNA, the CDR3 is TGTGCCAGCAGTGAGCTAGCGGGAGCTAGTGGGGAGCTGTTTTTT. It encodes CASSELAGASGELFF. The rearrangement joins TRBV2 to TRBJ2-2; 10 positions match TRBD2. CDR3 length: 15 residues. Germline V lookup: CDR1 SNHLY, CDR2 FYNNEI. Losses at the gene ends were 3 bases for V and 8 bases for J; bases not matched to a gene: 6.

This chain uses TRBV5-6 with TRBJ2-7; maybe TRBD1 (5 bases). V lost 4 bases to trimming and J lost 4 bases, with 24 bases between them. Per germline, CDR1 SGHDT and CDR2 YYEEEE. This CDR3 comprises 17 residues. CDR3 sequence (DNA): TGTGCCAGCAGCCCCCATATCCGGACACGTATATTGTACGAGCAGTACGTC. Translated, it gives CASSPHIRTRILYEQYV.

The chain links TRBV6-5 to TRBJ1-2; 7 nucleotides match TRBD1. Looked up from germline, CDR1 is MNHEY and CDR2 is SVGAGI. The trim removed 7 bases at V and 5 bases at J, leaving 4 bases unmatched. The CDR3 has 12 amino acids. In DNA form, the CDR3 reads TGTGCCAGCAAGGGGGCGGTTTATGGCTACACCTTC. It codes for CASKGAVYGYTF.

This rearrangement joins TRBV2 to TRBJ2-7, with 10 bases identical to TRBD2. The CDR3 runs 15 residues. With V trimmed by 6 bases and J by 3 bases, 8 bases remained unmatched. Per the germline V gene, CDR1 is SNHLY and CDR2 is FYNNEI. CDR3 in amino acids: CASRGGLADFYEQYF. The DNA for the CDR3 is TGTGCCAGCAGGGGAGGACTAGCGGACTTCTACGAGCAGTACTTC. The whole variable domain, remainder taken from reference TRBV2 and TRBJ2-7, is EPEVTQTPSHQVTQMGQEVILRCVPISNHLYFYWYRQILGQKVEFLVSFYNNEISEKSEIFDDQFSVERPDGSNFTLKIRSTKLEDSAMYFCASRGGLADFYEQYFGPGTRLTVT.

This chain joins TRBV24-1 and TRBJ1-2; D unclear. Trimming took 3 bases from V and 3 from J, leaving 10 bases between them. The CDR3 extends over 14 amino acids. From germline, CDR1 is KGHDR and CDR2 SFDVKD. CDR3 region: CATSDPGTDYGYTF. The CDR3 DNA is TGTGCCACCAGTGATCCGGGAACCGACTATGGCTACACCTTC.

The genes are TRBV6-5 and TRBJ1-3; D possibly corresponds to TRBD1 (6 bases). Germline V gives CDR1 MNHEY, CDR2 SVGAGI. CDR3 size: 15 residues. Trimming pared 8 bases from V and 8 bases from J, leaving 22 bases between. CDR3 DNA sequence: TGTGCCAGCTCCTCTCGAGGGGGTGATTTCGACACCATATATTTT. This sequence encodes CASSSRGGDFDTIYF.

This clone has just a few counts. The chain has TRBV10-3 and TRBJ2-6, with 7 bases aligning to TRBD2. The CDR3 loop spans 14 amino acids. Germline values: CDR1 ENHRY, CDR2 SYGVKD. Losses at the gene ends were 6 bases for V and 2 bases for J; bases not matched to a gene: 1. The CDR3 region is CAISSGTGANVLTF. In DNA, the CDR3 is TGTGCCATCAGCAGCGGGACTGGGGCCAACGTCCTGACTTTC.

CDR3 sequence reads: CATSRDKGLTSGGYTF. The CDR3, as DNA: TGTGCCACCAGCAGAGATAAGGGACTGACTAGCGGTGGCTACACCTTC. The chain carries TRBV15 and TRBJ1-2, with a weak D call TRBD1 (5 bases). V lost 0 bases and J lost 7, with 18 bases in between. In germline, CDR1 is LNHNV, CDR2 YYDKDF (reference sequence). This CDR3 is 16 amino acids long.

The rearrangement uses TRBV30 and TRBJ1-1, with D tentatively TRBD1 (5 bases). The V end lost 1 base, the J end lost 6 bases, and 21 bases lay between the germline ends. The germline V gene encodes CDR1 GTSNPN and CDR2 SVGIG (reference sequence). This CDR3 has 16 residues. This CDR3 reads CAWSAPWGGGIAEAFF. The DNA for the CDR3 is TGTGCCTGGAGTGCCCCTTGGGGCGGAGGGATCGCTGAAGCTTTCTTT.

This sequence joins TRBV2 and TRBJ1-2; 7 positions match TRBD1. The CDR3 length is 14 residues. Germline lookup yields CDR1 SNHLY and CDR2 FYNNEI. With 6 bases clipped from V and 3 bases from J, the junction kept 7 bases outside the gene matches. The CDR3 nucleotides read TGTGCCAGCAGCTTACAGGGGCGAGACTATGGCTACACCTTC. Translation: CASSLQGRDYGYTF. The full variable domain, with the rest looked up from reference TRBV2 and TRBJ1-2, is EPEVTQTPSHQVTQMGQEVILRCVPISNHLYFYWYRQILGQKVEFLVSFYNNEISEKSEIFDDQFSVERPDGSNFTLKIRSTKLEDSAMYFCASSLQGRDYGYTFGSGTRLTVV.

The V gene is TRBV28, the J gene TRBJ2-5, with 7 positions matching TRBD1. The CDR3 covers 15 residues. CDR1 is MDHEN, CDR2 SYDVKM, per germline. V dropped 5 bases and J dropped 2; count of bases not matched to a gene: 8. The CDR3 region has the DNA TGTGCCAGCAGTCAGCAGGGGGTGCGGCAAGAGACCCAGTACTTC. Translation: CASSQQGVRQETQYF.

The rearrangement uses TRBV29-1 and TRBJ2-5, with a weak D call TRBD1 (6 bases). Germline values: CDR1 SQVTM, CDR2 ANQGSEA. CDR3 size: 19 residues. V lost 4 bases and J lost 2, with 29 bases in between. The CDR3 bases are TGCAGCGTTGCGGACAGTTTTGAGCCTACCTATTCTCTGCAAGAGACCCAGTACTTC. Translating it yields CSVADSFEPTYSLQETQYF.

V is TRBV19 and J is TRBJ2-3, with D perhaps TRBD2 (5 bases). The CDR3 length is 13 residues. Trimming shortened V by 7 bases and J by 5 bases, and 13 bases separated the two germline ends. Germline CDR1 and CDR2: LNHDA and SQIVND (reference sequence). The CDR3 DNA reads TGTGCCAGTACCGGGCGGAGGCAAGATACGCAGTATTTT. Protein product: CASTGRRQDTQYF.

The chain joins TRBV3-1 (or the pseudogene TRBV3-2) to TRBJ1-1; D is perhaps TRBD1 (6 bases). Germline loops: CDR1 LGHDT, CDR2 YNNKEL (reference sequence). CDR3 length equals 14 residues. With 2 bases removed from V and 7 bases from J, the gap between germline ends came to 14 bases. The CDR3 DNA reads as TGTGCCAGCAGCCAACCAGTCGAAGGGGGTGAAGCTTTCTTT. Amino acid sequence: CASSQPVEGGEAFF.